This T cell receptor (beta chain) was observed in a study of brain T cells in children with intractable seizures. The germline V and J ends were trimmed by 0 bases and 8 bases, with 7 bases remaining between them. The CDR3 runs 13 residues. Per germline, CDR1 MNHEY and CDR2 SVGAGI. The protocol was immunoSEQ multiplex PCR, while the TCRdb copy is restricted to in-frame clones and leaves out a portion. The sample holds approximately 330,000 clones, over 90% seen once. This clone came up once. Additional DNA sequences in this sample encode the identical CDR3. The time point was: blood from clinic visit 5 months post-surgery; TSC patient then seizure free. Sequencing was limited to surgery cases with top T cell transcript signatures in brain tissue.

This chain joins TRBV6-5 and TRBJ1-4; D not resolved. This TCR was recovered from a boy younger than two with tuberous sclerosis and intractable seizures. Specimen: peripheral blood, collected 4 to 5 months after surgery. This CDR3 reads CASSYSEREKLFF. DNA of the CDR3: TGTGCCAGCAGTTACTCCGAGCGGGAAAAACTGTTTTTT.